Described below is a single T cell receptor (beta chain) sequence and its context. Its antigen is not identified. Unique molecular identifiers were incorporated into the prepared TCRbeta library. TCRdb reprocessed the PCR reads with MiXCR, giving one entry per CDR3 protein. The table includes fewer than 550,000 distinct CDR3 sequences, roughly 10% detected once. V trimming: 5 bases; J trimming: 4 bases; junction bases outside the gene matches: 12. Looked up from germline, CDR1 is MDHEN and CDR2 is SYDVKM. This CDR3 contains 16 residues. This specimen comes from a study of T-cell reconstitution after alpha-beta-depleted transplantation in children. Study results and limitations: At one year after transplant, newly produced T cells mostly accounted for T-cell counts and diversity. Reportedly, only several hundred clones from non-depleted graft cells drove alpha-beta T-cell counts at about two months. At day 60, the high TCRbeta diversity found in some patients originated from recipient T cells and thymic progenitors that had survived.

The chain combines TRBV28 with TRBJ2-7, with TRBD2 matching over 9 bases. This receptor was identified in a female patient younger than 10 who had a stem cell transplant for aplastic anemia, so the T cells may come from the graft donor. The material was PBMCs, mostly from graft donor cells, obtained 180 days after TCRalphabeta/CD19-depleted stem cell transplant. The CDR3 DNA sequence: TGTGCCAGCAGTCGCCCAGTCTATAGCGGGAGTTACGAGCAGTACTTC. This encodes CASSRPVYSGSYEQYF.